Below are 24 T cell receptor beta chains sequenced from a single sample in a study of spatial heterogeneity in lung cancer. TCRdb analysed the 5' RACE reads with MiXCR anew, one entry per CDR3 protein. The repertoire includes some 41,000 distinct CDR3 sequences, 20% to 25% of them detected once, and less than 8.5% sits in the top ten. Time point described: blood at routine non-recurrence follow-up after resection. The material was PBMCs, obtained at follow-up. The receptors derive from a female donor with early-stage non-small cell lung cancer.

The V and J genes are TRBV11-2 and TRBJ2-7; 7 bases are a match to TRBD2. After removal of 3 bases from V and 9 bases from J, the junction contained 11 bases not matched to a gene. CDR3 length equals 14 residues. In germline, CDR1 is SGHAT, CDR2 FQNNGV. DNA of the CDR3: TGTGCCAGCAGCTTGATAAGCCGGCCGGGGGGGCAGTACTTC. This codes for CASSLISRPGGQYF.

This chain connects TRBV10-3 to TRBJ2-3, with 12 nucleotides matching TRBD2. The CDR3 spans 15 residues. Germline V lookup: CDR1 ENHRY, CDR2 SYGVKD. J was trimmed by 3 bases and V by 7 bases; bases with no gene match: 5. The CDR3: CAIKRTSGRTDTQYF. CDR3 nucleotide sequence: TGTGCCATCAAACGCACTAGCGGGAGGACAGATACGCAGTATTTT.

This rearrangement joins TRBV11-2 to TRBJ2-3; maybe TRBD2 (5 bases). The V gene's germline CDR1 is SGHAT and CDR2 FQNNGV. This CDR3 has 14 amino acids. Trimming pared 1 base from V and 4 bases from J, leaving 9 bases between. This CDR3 reads CASSLGRGPDTQYF. The DNA for the CDR3 is TGTGCCAGCAGCTTAGGTAGAGGGCCAGATACGCAGTATTTT.

The gene calls are TRBV20-1 and TRBJ1-2; D might be TRBD1 (5 bases). There are 13 residues in the CDR3. Germline V lookup: CDR1 DFQATT, CDR2 SNEGSKA (reference sequence). Trimming shortened V by 3 bases and J by 8 bases, and 16 bases separated the two germline ends. The CDR3 loop is CSARAYQRQGYTF. The CDR3 DNA follows: TGCAGTGCTAGGGCTTACCAGCGACAGGGCTACACCTTC.

The chain carries TRBV5-1 and TRBJ2-5; TRBD1 matches at 8 bases. J gave up 5 bases and V 4 bases, and 10 bases lay outside the gene matches. From germline, CDR1 is SGHRS and CDR2 YFSETQ. This CDR3 comprises 15 residues. As DNA, the CDR3 is TGCGCCAGCAGCACCCGCGGGACAGGAGGGGAGACCCAGTACTTC. Translating gives CASSTRGTGGETQYF.

The J gene is TRBJ2-1, the V gene TRBV5-1, with a tentative D call TRBD2 (5 bases). CDR1 is SGHRS, CDR2 YFSETQ, per germline. With 0 bases removed from V and 8 bases from J, the gap between germline ends came to 15 bases. The CDR3 loop spans 15 amino acids. The CDR3 bases are TGCGCCAGCAGCTTGGCTAGCCTGGAAGGAGATGAGCAGTTCTTC. Its translation is CASSLASLEGDEQFF.

This clonotype was recorded a few times. V is TRBV7-9 and J is TRBJ1-1; D may be TRBD1 (5 bases). V gave up 3 bases and J gave up 3 bases, with 8 bases separating them. The CDR3 contains 13 residues. The germline V gene encodes CDR1 SEHNR and CDR2 FQNEAQ (reference sequence). The CDR3 DNA follows: TGTGCCAGCAGCTTTTCCAGGGACACTGAAGCTTTCTTT. Its protein is CASSFSRDTEAFF.

This clonotype appeared a few times. This chain links TRBV25-1 with TRBJ2-1, with a weak D call TRBD2 (6 bases). Germline lookup yields CDR1 MGHDK and CDR2 SYGVNS. The CDR3 extends over 16 amino acids. V shed 4 bases and J shed 0 bases, with 13 bases lying between them. Written as DNA, the CDR3 is TGTGCCAGCAGTGCCCCGGGACTTTCCTCCTACAATGAGCAGTTCTTC. This sequence encodes CASSAPGLSSYNEQFF.

This clonotype is medium-sized in the sample. The chain carries TRBV7-9 and TRBJ2-5; D is possibly TRBD2 (5 bases). The V end was cut by 1 base, the J end by 0 bases, with 9 bases between. From germline, CDR1 is SEHNR and CDR2 FQNEAQ (reference sequence). CDR3 size: 15 residues. The CDR3 sequence is CASSLVLADQETQYF. CDR3 sequence (DNA): TGTGCCAGCAGCTTAGTTCTAGCCGACCAAGAGACCCAGTACTTC.

The rearrangement links TRBV5-1 to TRBJ1-1, with TRBD1 matching 12 bases. The J segment lost 5 bases and the V segment lost 1 base, leaving 9 bases of the junction unmatched. This CDR3 has 17 residues. Germline V CDR1 and CDR2: SGHRS, YFSETQ. CDR3 sequence reads: CASSLQTGQGARTEAFF. The CDR3 DNA reads TGCGCCAGCAGCTTGCAAACGGGACAGGGGGCGCGTACTGAAGCTTTCTTT. Together with reference TRBV5-1 and TRBJ1-1, the CDR3 gives the full variable domain: KAGVTQTPRYLIKTRGQQVTLSCSPISGHRSVSWYQQTPGQGLQFLFEYFSETQRNKGNFPGRFSGRQFSNSRSEMNVSTLELGDSALYLCASSLQTGQGARTEAFFGQGTRLTVV.

The chain uses TRBV10-3 and TRBJ1-5; D gene uncertain. The germline V and J ends were trimmed by 0 bases and 7 bases, with 7 bases remaining between them. CDR3 length: 13 amino acids. In germline, CDR1 is ENHRY, CDR2 SYGVKD. Written as DNA, the CDR3 is TGTGCCATCAGTGAGTCGACGGGGCAGCCCCAGCATTTT. Residues: CAISESTGQPQHF.

Ten or more counts support this clonotype. The rearrangement links TRBV5-6 to TRBJ2-1, with 7 positions matching TRBD1. Unmatched junction bases numbered 4, after V lost 2 bases and J lost 2 bases. The V gene's germline CDR1 is SGHDT and CDR2 YYEEEE. The CDR3 is made up of 15 amino acids. For the CDR3, the DNA is TGTGCCAGCAGCTTCGACAGGGTGGCCTACAATGAGCAGTTCTTC. This sequence encodes CASSFDRVAYNEQFF.

At least ten counts were recorded for this clonotype. V and J are TRBV7-9 and TRBJ2-3; the D call may be TRBD1 or TRBD2 (6 bases each). Deletions cut 5 bases from V and 3 bases from J, with 12 bases between. Germline assignment: CDR1 SEHNR and CDR2 FQNEAQ (reference sequence). There are 14 residues in the CDR3. In nucleotides, the CDR3 is TGTGCCAGCAGCCAGAGGAGGGGGACAGATACGCAGTATTTT. Translation gives CASSQRRGTDTQYF.

The chain is built from TRBV20-1 and TRBJ2-2; tentative D call: TRBD2 (7 bases). Germline loops: CDR1 DFQATT, CDR2 SNEGSKA (reference sequence). CDR3 size: 15 residues. The V and J ends lost 6 bases and 7 bases respectively, with 21 bases between them. This CDR3 is CSAPDVRGGNGELFF. The CDR3 DNA follows: TGCAGTGCCCCGGACGTGAGGGGGGGCAACGGGGAGCTGTTTTTT.

This clonotype was recorded many times. V gene TRBV28 combines with J gene TRBJ1-6, with D hard to call. CDR1 and CDR2 from the germline V gene are MDHEN and SYDVKM. V was pared by 7 bases and J by 6 bases, with 7 bases between. The CDR3 has 12 residues. CDR3 coding DNA: TGTGCCAGCATGGCTCCTAATTCACCCCTCCACTTT. This sequence encodes CASMAPNSPLHF.

This clonotype was found a few times. CDR3 in DNA: TGTGCCAGCAGCCCAGGACTAGCGGGGGGCTGGGTGCAGTATTTT. This codes for CASSPGLAGGWVQYF. The chain joins TRBV4-2 to TRBJ2-3; 14 bases are shared with TRBD2. CDR3 size: 15 residues. Germline CDR1 and CDR2: LGHNA and YNFKEQ. V was pared by 4 bases and J by 11 bases, with 8 bases of the junction left unmatched.

This clonotype has a count of ten or more. This chain links TRBV29-1 with TRBJ2-1; 8 nucleotides align to TRBD2. CDR3 length equals 13 residues. V gave up 3 bases and J gave up 7 bases; unmatched junction bases: 5. Germline V gene sequence: CDR1 SQVTM, CDR2 ANQGSEA. CDR3 residues: CSVEGLVINEQFF. Written as DNA, the CDR3 is TGCAGCGTTGAGGGACTAGTGATAAATGAGCAGTTCTTC.

This clonotype has a count of ten or more. V and J are TRBV12-3 or TRBV12-4 and TRBJ2-3; TRBD2 matches at 7 bases. The CDR3 is 15 amino acids. The ends lost 3 bases at V and 2 bases at J; junction bases unmatched: 5. The CDR3 nucleotides read TGTGCCAGCAGTTTGCGGGGGTGGACCACAGATACGCAGTATTTT. Encoded protein: CASSLRGWTTDTQYF.

The chain links TRBV3-1 to TRBJ2-5, with D perhaps matching TRBD2 (5 bases). Per the germline V gene, CDR1 is LGHDT and CDR2 is YNNKEL (reference sequence). V lost 2 bases, J lost 5 bases, and 12 bases lay in between. The CDR3 is 14 residues long. As DNA, the CDR3 is TGTGCCAGCAGCCAATCGAGGGCCCAGGAGACCCAGTACTTC. Amino acid sequence: CASSQSRAQETQYF.

In this sample, this clonotype turned up many times. This chain connects TRBV11-2 to TRBJ1-1; D remains unclear. The CDR3 has 13 amino acids. Germline CDR1 is SGHAT and CDR2 is FQNNGV. The V gene lost 0 bases and the J gene lost 11 bases, with 13 bases spanning the gap. The CDR3 bases are TGTGCCAGCAGCTTAGAGGCCCTTCAGGCGGCTTTCTTT. Its protein product is CASSLEALQAAFF.

In its sample, this clonotype was seen a few times. The chain employs TRBV2 and TRBJ2-2; TRBD1 matches at 9 bases. Germline CDR1 is SNHLY and CDR2 is FYNNEI. This CDR3 spans 13 amino acids. After removal of 7 bases from V and 7 bases from J, the junction contained 4 bases not matched to a gene. The CDR3 sequence: CASTGQGVGELFF. In DNA, the CDR3 is TGTGCCAGCACGGGACAGGGTGTCGGGGAGCTGTTTTTT.

This clonotype occurred many times. The V gene is TRBV20-1, the J gene TRBJ1-1, with D tentatively TRBD1 (5 bases). Trimming stripped 4 bases from V and 0 bases from J, with 9 bases between. Looked up from germline, CDR1 is DFQATT and CDR2 is SNEGSKA (reference sequence). The CDR3 length is 13 residues. The CDR3 nucleotides read TGCAGTGCTAACCGGGGGATGAACACTGAAGCTTTCTTT. It translates to CSANRGMNTEAFF.

In its sample, this clonotype was seen many times. This sequence joins TRBV11-2 and TRBJ1-4; no clear D. CDR3 length: 17 residues. V lost 0 bases, J lost 4 bases, and 15 bases lay in between. Germline lookup yields CDR1 SGHAT and CDR2 FQNNGV. CDR3 DNA sequence: TGTGCCAGCAGCTTAGATCCCGAAACAGCTCATAATGAAAAACTGTTTTTT. Residues: CASSLDPETAHNEKLFF.

V usage is TRBV28 and J usage is TRBJ1-5; the D is unclear. Trimming removed 10 bases at V and 7 bases at J, with 17 bases between. This CDR3 spans 13 amino acids. Germline lookup yields CDR1 MDHEN and CDR2 SYDVKM. The CDR3 bases are TGTGCCACCTTTCCGACCCGGGAGCAGCCCCAGCATTTT. Encoded protein: CATFPTREQPQHF.